Each of the 20 T cell receptor beta chains below was sequenced from the same sample in a study of blood T cell repertoires in COVID-19. The protocol was immunoSEQ multiplex PCR, while the TCRdb copy is restricted to in-frame clones and leaves out a portion. The data show approximately 99,000 clones, 79% seen once. The sample comprised peripheral blood. These receptor sequences come from a woman of 80 years or more with active or convalescent COVID-19.

This chain links TRBV3-1 (or the pseudogene TRBV3-2) with TRBJ2-5; tentatively, D is TRBD1 (6 bases). From germline, CDR1 is LGHDT and CDR2 YNNKEL (reference sequence). Trimming took 4 bases from V and 4 from J, leaving 13 bases between them. The CDR3 loop spans 14 amino acids. CDR3 DNA: TGTGCCAGCAGCCTCTTTCAAGGGGGAGAGACCCAGTACTTC. Encoded protein: CASSLFQGGETQYF.

A remark on this clone: This same CDR3 is encoded by further DNA sequences in the sample. This chain uses TRBV9 with TRBJ2-1; TRBD2 agrees at 13 bases. V lost 3 bases, J lost 4 bases, and 4 bases stayed unmatched. The CDR3 runs to 16 residues. CDR1 is SGDLS, CDR2 YYNGEE, per germline. The DNA of the CDR3 is TGTGCCAGCAGCGGAGGACTAGCGGGAGTGTACAATGAGCAGTTCTTC. Amino acid sequence: CASSGGLAGVYNEQFF.

V usage is TRBV5-4 and J usage is TRBJ2-1; D is unresolved. Germline assignment: CDR1 SGHNT and CDR2 YYREEE (reference sequence). This CDR3 comprises 13 residues. V lost 0 bases, J lost 8 bases, and 9 bases lay in between. CDR3 sequence (DNA): TGTGCCAGCAGCTTGGACTCCCGATATGAGCAGTTCTTC. Encoded protein: CASSLDSRYEQFF.

CDR3 protein: CATSSSGTSSPYEQYF. The CDR3 coding sequence is TGTGCCACCAGCAGTTCCGGGACTAGCAGCCCCTACGAGCAGTACTTC. The gene calls are TRBV15 and TRBJ2-7, with 9 nucleotides matching TRBD2. This CDR3 region has 16 residues. CDR1 and CDR2 from the germline V gene are LNHNV and YYDKDF (reference sequence). Losses at the gene ends were 3 bases for V and 2 bases for J; bases not matched to a gene: 8.

The chain links TRBV5-1 to TRBJ1-2; 7 bases agree with TRBD1. This CDR3 contains 15 residues. Germline values: CDR1 SGHRS, CDR2 YFSETQ. V lost 2 bases and J lost 0; bases outside the gene matches: 4. CDR3 sequence: CASSFNRGPNYGYTF. The CDR3, as DNA: TGCGCCAGCAGCTTTAACAGGGGACCTAACTATGGCTACACCTTC.

The chain couples TRBV5-4 to TRBJ2-5; D remains ambiguous. V was cut by 0 bases and J by 2 bases, with 5 bases left in between. This CDR3 has 13 amino acids. Germline CDR1 SGHNT, CDR2 YYREEE (reference sequence). Here the CDR3 reads CASSLGLQETQYF. CDR3 in DNA: TGTGCCAGCAGCTTGGGGCTTCAAGAGACCCAGTACTTC.

V usage is TRBV4-3 and J usage is TRBJ2-2; 12 bases align to TRBD2. CDR3 length: 18 residues. CDR1 and CDR2 from the germline V gene are LGHNA and YSLEER. J lost 3 bases, V lost 1 base, and 6 bases had no gene match. The DNA for the CDR3 is TGCGCCAGCAGCCAAGGGACTAGCGGGGCGGTCGACACCGGGGAGCTGTTTTTT. It codes for CASSQGTSGAVDTGELFF.

This clone turned up a few times. The V and J genes are TRBV5-4 and TRBJ2-7, with 7 positions matching TRBD2. J lost 7 bases, V lost 0 bases, and 4 bases had no gene match. Germline CDR1 reads SGHNT; CDR2 reads YYREEE (reference sequence). The CDR3 contains 13 residues. CDR3: CASSLVSGGEQYF. As DNA, the CDR3 is TGTGCCAGCAGCTTGGTCTCGGGGGGTGAGCAGTACTTC.

The chain carries TRBV15 and TRBJ1-4; D may be TRBD1 (5 bases). Trimming cost V 1 base and J 6 bases, with 15 bases left between them. The CDR3 has 16 amino acids. Germline V gene lookup returns CDR1 LNHNV and CDR2 YYDKDF (reference sequence). CDR3 coding DNA: TGTGCCACCAGCAGAGTAAGCCAGGGACTGGATGAAAAACTGTTTTTT. It encodes CATSRVSQGLDEKLFF.

V usage is TRBV27 and J usage is TRBJ2-1; the match to TRBD2 covers 8 bases. The CDR3 covers 15 residues. The J segment lost 4 bases and the V segment lost 8 bases, leaving 10 bases of the junction unmatched. CDR1 is MNHEY, CDR2 SMNVEV, per germline (reference sequence). CDR3: CASRYFGTRYNEQFF. The CDR3 DNA reads TGTGCCAGCCGCTATTTTGGGACTAGATACAATGAGCAGTTCTTC.

The chain has TRBV18 and TRBJ1-5, with a possible D match to TRBD1 (5 bases). The CDR3 spans 16 residues. V gave up 3 bases and J gave up 6 bases, with 18 bases separating them. Germline lookup yields CDR1 KGHSH and CDR2 LQKENI. This CDR3 is CASSPTAGGRGQPQHF. Written as DNA, the CDR3 is TGTGCCAGCTCACCGACGGCGGGAGGGAGGGGTCAGCCCCAGCATTTT.

This clone appeared once. V usage is TRBV29-1 and J usage is TRBJ2-4; D is perhaps TRBD1 (6 bases). The ends were cut back, 6 bases at V and 2 bases at J, with 11 bases in the middle. Germline V gene lookup returns CDR1 SQVTM and CDR2 ANQGSEA. The CDR3 contains 13 residues. The CDR3 DNA follows: TGCAGCGTCCGACAGGCCCCCAAAAACATTCAGTACTTC. Translation gives CSVRQAPKNIQYF.

The rearrangement links TRBV3-1 (or the pseudogene TRBV3-2) to TRBJ1-4, with D possibly matching TRBD1 (5 bases). CDR3 size: 14 residues. V was trimmed by 6 bases and J by 0 bases, leaving 8 bases between them. Germline CDR1 reads LGHDT; CDR2 reads YNNKEL (reference sequence). The CDR3 nucleotides are TGTGCCAGCAGATCCAGGGCAACTAATGAAAAACTGTTTTTT. It is translated as CASRSRATNEKLFF.

This clone was seen a few times. The junction does not match germline at one end; this may be a read error. The CDR3 nucleotides are TGTGCCAGCCTCCCGACAGGGAACACCGGGGAGCTGTTTTTT. Amino acid sequence: CASLPTGNTGELFF. V usage is TRBV5-1 and J usage is TRBJ2-2; D perhaps matches TRBD1 (6 bases). This CDR3 is built from 14 residues. From germline, CDR1 is SGHRS and CDR2 YFSETQ. The full variable domain, rest sourced from reference TRBV5-1 and TRBJ2-2, is KAGVTQTPRYLIKTRGQQVTLSCSPISGHRSVSWYQQTPGQGLQFLFEYFSETQRNKGNFPGRFSGRQFSNSRSEMNVSTLELGDSALYLCASLPTGNTGELFFGEGSRLTVL.

J is TRBJ1-2 and V is TRBV27, with 10 bases lining up with TRBD1. Germline CDR1 is MNHEY and CDR2 is SMNVEV (reference sequence). V trimming: 7 bases; J trimming: 9 bases; junction bases outside the gene matches: 14. The CDR3 totals 15 residues. The chain's CDR3 is CASNPKGTGAFRYTF. CDR3 sequence (DNA): TGTGCCAGCAACCCCAAGGGGACAGGGGCTTTTCGCTACACCTTC.

This clone was detected only once. The V gene is TRBV12-3 or TRBV12-4, the J gene TRBJ2-7; D not resolved. The CDR3 extends over 11 amino acids. Trimming removed 5 bases from V and 4 bases from J, with 6 bases in between. The CDR3 DNA follows: TGTGCCAGCAGTACATTTTACGAGCAGTACTTC. Protein: CASSTFYEQYF.

The V and J genes are TRBV7-3 and TRBJ2-3; D may be TRBD2 (5 bases). V shed 5 bases and J shed 4 bases, with 16 bases lying between them. Germline V lookup: CDR1 SGHTA, CDR2 FQGTGA. There are 15 residues in the CDR3. The chain's CDR3 is CASSRRGWLADTQYF. The CDR3 DNA follows: TGTGCCAGCAGCCGCCGAGGGTGGTTGGCAGATACGCAGTATTTT.

CDR3 bases: TGTGCCAGCAGCTCAGACAGGCTCAAAAACATTCAGTACTTC. It codes for CASSSDRLKNIQYF. This chain uses TRBV7-2 with TRBJ2-4, with D possibly TRBD1 on 6 matching bases. V gave up 4 bases and J gave up 3 bases, with 10 bases separating them. Germline CDR1 is SGHTA and CDR2 is FQGNSA. This CDR3 spans 14 amino acids.

This clone was seen a few times. J is TRBJ1-2 and V is TRBV7-9, with D tentatively TRBD1 (5 bases). The CDR3 has 12 residues. Deletions cut 8 bases from V and 3 bases from J, with 10 bases between. CDR1 is SEHNR, CDR2 FQNEAQ, per germline (reference sequence). CDR3 residues: CASSPGDYGYTF. The CDR3 nucleotides read TGTGCCAGCTCCCCGGGGGACTATGGCTACACCTTC.

This chain links TRBV7-3 with TRBJ2-1, with 8 bases aligning to TRBD2. Germline CDR1 SGHTA, CDR2 FQGTGA. With 1 base clipped from V and 9 bases from J, the junction kept 8 bases outside the gene matches. The CDR3 sequence is 15 residues long. The CDR3 reads CASSLNPGLGSEQFF. As DNA, the CDR3 is TGTGCCAGCAGCTTAAACCCGGGACTAGGGAGTGAGCAGTTCTTC.